These 9 T cell receptor beta chains originate from one sample sequenced in a study of blood T cell repertoires in COVID-19. The table came from immunoSEQ multiplex PCR; TCRdb's copy has only in-frame clones and leaves some out. The sample has about 300,000 clones, 87% seen once. Sample: PBMCs or T cells enriched from blood (not recorded which). These receptors all come from a woman aged 25 to 39 who had recovered from COVID-19.

The genes are TRBV19 and TRBJ2-2; 8 bases are a match to TRBD2. The CDR3 runs 16 residues. From germline, CDR1 is LNHDA and CDR2 SQIVND (reference sequence). J gave up 5 bases and V 8 bases, and 13 bases lay outside the gene matches. CDR3 DNA: TGTGCCAGTTTCCCCAGCGGGGGCGCGGTTACCGGGGAGCTGTTTTTT. Amino acids: CASFPSGGAVTGELFF.

The genes are TRBV9 and TRBJ2-4; D is perhaps TRBD2 (6 bases). Germline CDR1 reads SGDLS; CDR2 reads YYNGEE. The CDR3 is made up of 17 amino acids. Trimming took 3 bases from V and 0 from J, leaving 16 bases between them. The CDR3 protein is CASSAEWGTPAKNIQYF. The CDR3 nucleotides read TGTGCCAGCAGCGCAGAGTGGGGGACTCCAGCCAAAAACATTCAGTACTTC. Together with reference TRBV9 and TRBJ2-4, the CDR3 gives the full variable domain: DSGVTQTPKHLITATGQRVTLRCSPRSGDLSVYWYQQSLDQGLQFLIQYYNGEERAKGNILERFSAQQFPDLHSELNLSSLELGDSALYFCASSAEWGTPAKNIQYFGAGTRLSVL.

The table lists this clone with a few counts. The chain employs TRBV27 and TRBJ1-2, with D maybe TRBD1 (5 bases). The CDR3 is made up of 16 amino acids. The V gene's germline CDR1 is MNHEY and CDR2 SMNVEV (reference sequence). V was pared by 1 base and J by 5 bases, with 17 bases between. CDR3 loop: CASSLFAPGPGYGYTF. CDR3 DNA: TGTGCCAGCAGTTTATTTGCCCCAGGGCCAGGGTATGGCTACACCTTC.

The chain links TRBV20-1 to TRBJ1-1; possible D gene TRBD1, 6 bases. The CDR3 runs 15 residues. Trimming pared 3 bases from V and 5 bases from J, leaving 19 bases between. Germline V gene sequence: CDR1 DFQATT, CDR2 SNEGSKA (reference sequence). In nucleotides, the CDR3 is TGCAGTGCTAGTCCCAGGGGATTAAGAAGGACTGAAGCTTTCTTT. This sequence encodes CSASPRGLRRTEAFF.

The chain has TRBV7-2 and TRBJ2-2; 8 bases match TRBD2. CDR3 size: 18 residues. The V gene's germline CDR1 is SGHTA and CDR2 FQGNSA. Losses at the gene ends were 4 bases for V and 6 bases for J; bases not matched to a gene: 16. CDR3 DNA sequence: TGTGCCAGCAGCTCAGGCGCAGGACTAGCCGATCGATCCGGGGAGCTGTTTTTT. As protein: CASSSGAGLADRSGELFF. The complete variable domain, with remaining parts taken from reference TRBV7-2 and TRBJ2-2, reads GAGVSQSPSNKVTEKGKDVELRCDPISGHTALYWYRQSLGQGLEFLIYFQGNSAPDKSGLPSDRFSAERTGGSVSTLTIQRTQQEDSAVYLCASSSGAGLADRSGELFFGEGSRLTVL.

The chain couples TRBV7-2 to TRBJ2-7, with TRBD1 identical over 8 bases. Looked up from germline, CDR1 is SGHTA and CDR2 is FQGNSA. The CDR3 runs 14 residues. The V segment lost 4 bases and the J segment 2 bases; nucleotides outside the gene matches: 4. CDR3 nucleotides: TGTGCCAGCAGCTGGGACAGGTCCACCTACGAGCAGTACTTC. Translated, it gives CASSWDRSTYEQYF. Filled out from reference TRBV7-2 and TRBJ2-7, the complete variable domain reads GAGVSQSPSNKVTEKGKDVELRCDPISGHTALYWYRQSLGQGLEFLIYFQGNSAPDKSGLPSDRFSAERTGGSVSTLTIQRTQQEDSAVYLCASSWDRSTYEQYFGPGTRLTVT.

To note about this clone: This sample also contains other DNA sequences that code for the same CDR3. V usage is TRBV5-1 and J usage is TRBJ1-1, with D maybe TRBD1 (6 bases). The CDR3 contains 14 residues. Trimming removed 4 bases at V and 1 base at J, with 11 bases between. The germline V gene has CDR1 SGHRS and CDR2 YFSETQ. CDR3 DNA: TGCGCCAGCAGCACAGGACAGCCGAACACTGAAGCTTTCTTT. Protein product: CASSTGQPNTEAFF.

In its sample, this clone was seen once. The chain links TRBV7-9 to TRBJ2-1; TRBD2 matches 14 bases. Germline CDR1 and CDR2: SEHNR and FQNEAQ (reference sequence). There are 15 residues in the CDR3. Unmatched junction bases numbered 6, after V lost 5 bases and J lost 9 bases. Here the CDR3 DNA reads TGTGCCAGCAGCCGCAGACTAGCGGGGGGGTCTGAGCAGTTCTTC. This sequence encodes CASSRRLAGGSEQFF.

J is TRBJ2-7 and V is TRBV7-8, with D possibly being TRBD2 (7 bases). The germline V gene encodes CDR1 SGHVS and CDR2 FQNEAQ. Trimming took off 4 bases at V and 0 bases at J, with 16 bases between the two ends. The CDR3 is made up of 16 amino acids. DNA for the CDR3: TGTGCCAGCAGCTCCGGCCTTGGGGGGGCCTCCTACGAGCAGTACTTC. This translates into CASSSGLGGASYEQYF.